This TCR beta chain emerged from a study of blood T cells in healthy people across ages. As for this clonotype: Its antigen is undetermined.

Through a sample-barcoded 5' primer and a J-beta primer mix, a second PCR was run for roughly 7 to 12 cycles. In TCRdb, the 5' RACE reads were re-called with MiXCR into one record per CDR3 protein. This sample carries about 930,000 distinct CDR3 sequences, about 27% of them seen once, and the ten largest clones take around 9.6%. The V segment lost 0 bases and the J segment 8 bases; nucleotides outside the gene matches: 8. In germline, CDR1 is DFQATT, CDR2 SNEGSKA (reference sequence). CDR3 length: 15 amino acids. Study-level points and caveats: With unsorted PBMCs, a conclusive comparison of naive versus antigen-experienced cells was not possible.

This same sample was also part of a study on T cells of mothers and their children.

V and J are TRBV20-1 and TRBJ2-1; the match to TRBD2 covers 9 bases. The sequenced material came from blood. The receptor comes from a woman aged 40 to 49 in good health. The CDR3 here is CSARDFGTSMDEQFF. The CDR3 DNA sequence: TGCAGTGCTAGAGATTTCGGGACTAGCATGGATGAGCAGTTCTTC.